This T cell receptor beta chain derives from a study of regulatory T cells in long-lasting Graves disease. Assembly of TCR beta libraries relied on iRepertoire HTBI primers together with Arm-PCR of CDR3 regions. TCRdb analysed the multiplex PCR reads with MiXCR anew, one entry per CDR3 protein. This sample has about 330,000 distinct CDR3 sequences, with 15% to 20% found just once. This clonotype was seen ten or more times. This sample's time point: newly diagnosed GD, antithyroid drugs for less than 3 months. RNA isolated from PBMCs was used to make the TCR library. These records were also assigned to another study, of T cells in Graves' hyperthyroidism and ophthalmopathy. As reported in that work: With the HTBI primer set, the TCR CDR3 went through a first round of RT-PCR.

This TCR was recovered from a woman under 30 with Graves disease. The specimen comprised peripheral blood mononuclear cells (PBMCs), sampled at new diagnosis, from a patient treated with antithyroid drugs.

The CDR3 protein is CASSQDPGSGAYEQYF. Here the CDR3 DNA reads TGCGCCAGCAGCCAAGATCCGGGCTCTGGGGCCTACGAGCAGTACTTC. The V gene is TRBV4-1, the J gene TRBJ2-7; no firm D call. The CDR3 contains 16 residues. V was trimmed by 0 bases and J by 2 bases, leaving 14 bases between them. CDR1 is MGHRA, CDR2 YSYEKL, per germline.